Listed below are T cell receptor beta chains from one sample, sequenced in a study of beta chain features in type 1 diabetes. Profiled with immunoSEQ multiplex PCR; TCRdb holds only in-frame clones, not every one. This table has a few hundred thousand clones, 25% to 30% appearing once. Sequenced: central memory CD4+ T cells from blood. The receptors derive from a man aged 25 to 40 in good health. Both conserved end residues are trimmed from each CDR3.

TRBJ2-4 TRBV20-1 SLPVGNIQY
TRBJ1-3 TRBV5-5 ASSRDGDTIY
TRBJ1-1 TRBV28 ASSVRMGTEAF
TRBJ2-1 TRBV9 ASSVDASSYNEQF
TRBJ2-5 TRBV2 ASRDRDSAQTQY
TRBJ2-1 TRBV5-1 ASSAEYNEQF
TRBJ1-6 TRBV18 ASSPRGADNSPLH
TRBJ2-5 TRBV7-9 ASSLGTSGSGTQY
TRBJ1-1 TRBV6-5 ASSPRRSTEAF
TRBJ1-6 TRBV5-6 ASSLGKAGQYNSPLH
TRBJ2-7 TRBV6-1 ASSAGLVDYEQY
TRBJ2-7 TRBV29-1 SVEYGPRGEQY
TRBJ2-7 TRBV2 ASSEPESYEQY
TRBJ2-3 TRBV7-2 ASSLASTGVADTQY
- TRBV29-1 SVGQIRGEQY
TRBJ1-5 TRBV4-3 ASSQGQGGEPQH
TRBJ1-2 TRBV11-2 ASSSPRDRPANYGYT
TRBJ2-7 TRBV5-1 ASSELAGSSYEQY
TRBJ1-5 TRBV30 ACDRYNQPQH
TRBJ2-5 TRBV7-8 ASSLGRVETQY
TRBJ2-6 TRBV21-1 ASTLGIAYSGANVLT
TRBJ1-5 TRBV7-9 ASSSTGSHQPQH
TRBJ2-7 TRBV6-1 ASSAQAGPYEQY
TRBJ2-7 TRBV11-3 ASSLVSASEQY
TRBJ1-1 TRBV29-1 SVRRSRQGLNTEAF
TRBJ2-1 TRBV6-1 ASRISSNEQF
TRBJ2-1 TRBV7-2 ASSLGAPSYNEQF
TRBJ2-3 TRBV7-2 ASSLEGPQIGLKY
TRBJ1-1 TRBV18 ASSPNTEAF
TRBJ2-1 TRBV20-1 SARRAVEQF
TRBJ2-5 TRBV7-2 ASSLGGLAQETQY
TRBJ2-1 TRBV5-1 ASSLEVGVPTYNEQF
TRBJ2-7 TRBV10-3 AISDRDRDHEQY
TRBJ2-5 TRBV6-1 ASSEGRQGWETQY
TRBJ2-3 TRBV7-2 ASSKKLTAVSDTQY
TRBJ1-5 TRBV29-1 SVDLTVIGGNQPQH
TRBJ1-1 TRBV30 AWTGRTEAF
TRBJ2-5 TRBV2 ASTRGSGETQY
TRBJ1-2 TRBV4-1 ASSQGIPRFSNYGYT
TRBJ2-1 TRBV28 ASSLMLEQF
TRBJ2-3 TRBV29-1 SVAIQDTQY
TRBJ2-1 TRBV19 ASSIRILASGDYNEQF
TRBJ2-2 TRBV7-2 ASSLMSTGANTGELF
TRBJ2-3 TRBV7-9 ASRGTDTQY
TRBJ2-1 TRBV6-5 ASSPRGNYNEQF
TRBJ1-4 TRBV6-5 ASSYSGSEDEKLF
TRBJ2-1 TRBV29-1 SVEGQGAINEQF
TRBJ1-1 TRBV10-2 ASSEAYEAF
TRBJ2-3 TRBV30 AWAGLAGASGTQY